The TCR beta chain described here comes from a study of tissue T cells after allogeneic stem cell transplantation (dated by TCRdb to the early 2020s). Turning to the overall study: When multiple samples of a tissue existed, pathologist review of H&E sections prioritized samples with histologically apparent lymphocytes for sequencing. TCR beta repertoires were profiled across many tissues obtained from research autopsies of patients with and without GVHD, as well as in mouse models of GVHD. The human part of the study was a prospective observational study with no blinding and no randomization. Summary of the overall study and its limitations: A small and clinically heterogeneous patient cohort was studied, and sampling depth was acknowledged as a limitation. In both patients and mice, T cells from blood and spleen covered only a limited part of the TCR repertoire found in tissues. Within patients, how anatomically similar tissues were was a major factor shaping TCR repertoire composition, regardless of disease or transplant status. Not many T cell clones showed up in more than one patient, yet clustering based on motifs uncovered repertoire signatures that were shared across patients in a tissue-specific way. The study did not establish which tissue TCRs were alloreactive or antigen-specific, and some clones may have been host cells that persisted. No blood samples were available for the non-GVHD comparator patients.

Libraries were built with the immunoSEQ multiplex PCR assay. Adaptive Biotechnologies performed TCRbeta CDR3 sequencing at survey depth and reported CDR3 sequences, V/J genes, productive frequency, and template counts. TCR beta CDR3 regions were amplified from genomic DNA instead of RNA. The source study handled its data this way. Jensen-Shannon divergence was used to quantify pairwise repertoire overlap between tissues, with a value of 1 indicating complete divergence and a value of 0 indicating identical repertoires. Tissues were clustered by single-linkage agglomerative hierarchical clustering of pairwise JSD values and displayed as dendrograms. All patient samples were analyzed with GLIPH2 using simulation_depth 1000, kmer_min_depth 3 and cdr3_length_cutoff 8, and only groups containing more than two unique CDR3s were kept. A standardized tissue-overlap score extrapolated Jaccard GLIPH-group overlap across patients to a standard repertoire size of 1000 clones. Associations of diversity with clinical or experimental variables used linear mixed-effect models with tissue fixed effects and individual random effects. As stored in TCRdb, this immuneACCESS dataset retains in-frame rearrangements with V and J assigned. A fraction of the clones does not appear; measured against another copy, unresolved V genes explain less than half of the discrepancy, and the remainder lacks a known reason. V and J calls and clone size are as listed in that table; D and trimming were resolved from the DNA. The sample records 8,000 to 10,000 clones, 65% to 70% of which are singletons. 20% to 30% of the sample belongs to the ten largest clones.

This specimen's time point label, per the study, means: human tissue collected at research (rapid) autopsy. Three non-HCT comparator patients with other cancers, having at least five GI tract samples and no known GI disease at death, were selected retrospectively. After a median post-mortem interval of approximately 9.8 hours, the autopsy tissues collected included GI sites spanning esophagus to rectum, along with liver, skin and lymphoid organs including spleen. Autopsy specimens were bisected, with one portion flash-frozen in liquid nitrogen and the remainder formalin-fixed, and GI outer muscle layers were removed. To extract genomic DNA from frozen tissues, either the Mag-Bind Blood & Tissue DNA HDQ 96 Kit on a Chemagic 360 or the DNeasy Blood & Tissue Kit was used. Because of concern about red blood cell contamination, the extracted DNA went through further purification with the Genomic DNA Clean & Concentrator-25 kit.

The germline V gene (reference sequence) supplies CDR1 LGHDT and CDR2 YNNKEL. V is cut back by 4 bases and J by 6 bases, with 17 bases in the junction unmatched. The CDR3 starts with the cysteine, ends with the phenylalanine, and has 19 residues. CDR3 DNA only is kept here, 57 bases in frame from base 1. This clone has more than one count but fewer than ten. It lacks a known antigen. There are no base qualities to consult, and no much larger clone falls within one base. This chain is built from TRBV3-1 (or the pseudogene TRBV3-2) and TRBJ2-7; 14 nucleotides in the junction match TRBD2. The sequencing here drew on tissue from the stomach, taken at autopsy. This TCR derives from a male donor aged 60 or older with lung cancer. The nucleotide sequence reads TGTGCCAGCAGCCTCGGGACTAGCGGGGGAGCAAGAGGTTATGGCGAGCAGTACTTC. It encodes CASSLGTSGGARGYGEQYF.